Below are 19 T cell receptor beta chains sequenced from a single sample in a study of cytomegalovirus exposure and HLA in healthy donors. PCR was performed using 60 Vbeta and 13 Jbeta primers. TCRdb's table, derived via immunoSEQ multiplex PCR, lists solely in-frame clones and lacks some. The sample has 60,000 to 85,000 clones, over 70% seen once. The sample comprised PBMCs. The source is a man aged 35 to 55 in good health and CMV-seronegative.

The V call is TRBV6-6, the J call TRBJ1-4; D is undetermined. The CDR3 covers 15 residues. CDR1 and CDR2 (germline): MNHNY, SVGAGI (reference sequence). Trimming removed 7 bases from V and 5 bases from J, with 17 bases in between. This CDR3 reads CASTLAGFGNEKLFF. In DNA, the CDR3 is TGTGCCAGCACCCTAGCGGGGTTCGGGAATGAAAAACTGTTTTTT.

The gene calls are TRBV19 and TRBJ1-4; perhaps TRBD1 as D (6 bases). The germline CDR1 and CDR2 sequences are LNHDA and SQIVND (reference sequence). The length of the CDR3 is 13 residues. Trimming left V 3 bases short and J 6 bases short, with 8 bases between. The chain's CDR3 is CASSIPGDEKLFF. CDR3 nucleotides: TGTGCCAGTAGTATTCCAGGGGATGAAAAACTGTTTTTT.

The CDR3 sequence is CASSFPLNTIYF. The CDR3 DNA sequence: TGTGCCAGCAGTTTCCCCCTCAACACCATATATTTT. V and J are TRBV28 and TRBJ1-3; D gene unclear. The germline V gene encodes CDR1 MDHEN and CDR2 SYDVKM. This CDR3 spans 12 amino acids. V lost 3 bases, J lost 7 bases, and 7 bases lay in between. Drawing the rest from reference TRBV28 and TRBJ1-3, the complete variable domain is DVKVTQSSRYLVKRTGEKVFLECVQDMDHENMFWYRQDPGLGLRLIYFSYDVKMKEKGDIPEGYSVSREKKERFSLILESASTNQTSMYLCASSFPLNTIYFGEGSWLTVV.

The genes are TRBV11-3 and TRBJ2-4, with 7 bases matching TRBD1. The J segment lost 2 bases and the V segment lost 0 bases, leaving 10 bases of the junction unmatched. The CDR3 is 18 residues long. From germline, CDR1 is SGHNT and CDR2 YENEEA. Here the CDR3 DNA reads TGTGCCAGCAGCTTAGATCAAGGGGGCTCGACGTCCAAAAACATTCAGTACTTC. Protein: CASSLDQGGSTSKNIQYF. The variable domain in full, with the rest retrieved from reference TRBV11-3 and TRBJ2-4, is EAGVVQSPRYKIIEKKQPVAFWCNPISGHNTLYWYLQNLGQGPELLIRYENEEAVDDSQLPKDRFSAERLKGVDSTLKIQPAELGDSAVYLCASSLDQGGSTSKNIQYFGAGTRLSVL.

The chain combines TRBV11-2 with TRBJ1-2; TRBD1 matches 10 bases. There are 16 residues in the CDR3. CDR1 SGHAT and CDR2 FQNNGV come from the germline V gene. The trim removed 4 bases at V and 8 bases at J, leaving 13 bases unmatched. CDR3 residues: CASSSPRDRGTRGYTF. The CDR3 nucleotides are TGTGCCAGCAGCTCCCCCCGGGACAGGGGAACCAGGGGCTACACCTTC.

The rearrangement links TRBV18 to TRBJ2-1; 9 nucleotides align to TRBD2. The CDR3 covers 16 residues. Germline lookup yields CDR1 KGHSH and CDR2 LQKENI. With V trimmed by 3 bases and J by 5 bases, 8 bases remained unmatched. The CDR3 loop is CASSPPSGAVNNEQFF. Written as DNA, the CDR3 is TGTGCCAGCTCACCTCCTAGCGGGGCTGTTAACAATGAGCAGTTCTTC.

The V call is TRBV6-6, the J call TRBJ1-5; D is ambiguous. Germline loops: CDR1 MNHNY, CDR2 SVGAGI (reference sequence). The CDR3 runs to 13 residues. The V and J ends lost 2 bases and 7 bases respectively, with 9 bases between them. CDR3 DNA sequence: TGTGCCAGCAGTTACGAGGATTCACAGCCCCAGCATTTT. Protein product: CASSYEDSQPQHF.

The chain combines TRBV18 with TRBJ2-5, with 10 bases fitting TRBD2. V shed 5 bases and J 4 bases; nucleotides not matched to a gene: 10. The CDR3 is 16 amino acids. Looked up from germline, CDR1 is KGHSH and CDR2 is LQKENI. The CDR3 loop reads CASSSTSSGSGETQYF. The CDR3 nucleotides read TGTGCCAGCTCATCTACGTCTAGCGGGAGCGGAGAGACCCAGTACTTC.

This chain links TRBV7-2 with TRBJ2-1, with 11 bases identical to TRBD2. V lost 1 base to trimming and J lost 8 bases; unmatched junction nucleotides: 4. The CDR3 loop spans 15 amino acids. The germline CDR1 and CDR2 sequences are SGHTA and FQGNSA. CDR3 region: CASSLDVAGGDEQFF. The DNA for the CDR3 is TGTGCCAGCAGCTTAGACGTAGCGGGAGGGGATGAGCAGTTCTTC.

V and J are TRBV10-1 and TRBJ2-1; 9 bases line up with TRBD2. Unmatched junction bases numbered 4, after V lost 0 bases and J lost 10 bases. Germline V gives CDR1 WNHNN, CDR2 SYGVQD (reference sequence). There are 14 residues in the CDR3. CDR3 in DNA: TGCGCCAGCAGTGAGTCGGAGCTAGCGGGGGAGCAGTTCTTC. This codes for CASSESELAGEQFF.

V usage is TRBV4-1 and J usage is TRBJ1-3; 7 bases agree with TRBD1. The germline gives CDR1 MGHRA, CDR2 YSYEKL. Losses at the gene ends were 4 bases for V and 0 bases for J; bases not matched to a gene: 6. The CDR3 extends over 16 amino acids. The CDR3 loop reads CASSRLGQVSGNTIYF. The CDR3, as DNA: TGCGCCAGCAGCCGACTAGGACAGGTCTCTGGAAACACCATATATTTT.

In its sample, this clone was seen a few times. The gene calls are TRBV12-5 and TRBJ1-6; TRBD1 matches 8 bases. Per the germline V gene, CDR1 is LGHNT and CDR2 is FRNRAP. The ends lost 4 bases at V and 5 bases at J; junction bases unmatched: 13. The CDR3 length is 18 residues. The DNA for the CDR3 is TGTGCTAGTGGTTGGACAGGGTGGGCACGGTCGGATAATTCACCCCTCCACTTT. It yields the protein CASGWTGWARSDNSPLHF.

The rearrangement uses TRBV14 and TRBJ2-7; D remains ambiguous. CDR3 length equals 14 residues. CDR1 is SGHDN, CDR2 FVKESK, per germline. Trimming pared 2 bases from V and 2 bases from J, leaving 10 bases between. As DNA, the CDR3 is TGTGCCAGCAGCCAATTCCTCAGAACCTACGAGCAGTACTTC. This sequence encodes CASSQFLRTYEQYF.

The chain uses TRBV18 and TRBJ2-7; unclear D gene. This CDR3 comprises 14 residues. CDR1 and CDR2 (germline): KGHSH, LQKENI. V was pared by 1 base and J by 6 bases, with 13 bases between. CDR3 nucleotide sequence: TGTGCCAGCTCACCACTGAATCTACCAAGCGAGCAGTACTTC. The encoded protein is CASSPLNLPSEQYF. The complete variable domain, with remaining parts taken from reference TRBV18 and TRBJ2-7, reads NAGVMQNPRHLVRRRGQEARLRCSPMKGHSHVYWYRQLPEEGLKFMVYLQKENIIDESGMPKERFSAEFPKEGPSILRIQQVVRGDSAAYFCASSPLNLPSEQYFGPGTRLTVT.

The chain combines TRBV5-1 with TRBJ1-2; D unresolved. The CDR3 has 13 amino acids. The germline gives CDR1 SGHRS, CDR2 YFSETQ. Trimming took off 0 bases at V and 2 bases at J, with 5 bases between the two ends. CDR3 DNA sequence: TGCGCCAGCAGCTTGGGAGCCAACTATGGCTACACCTTC. Its protein product is CASSLGANYGYTF.

This chain uses TRBV28 with TRBJ2-7; 8 bases match TRBD1. Germline CDR1 is MDHEN and CDR2 is SYDVKM. The junction had 14 bases not matched to a gene; V was cut back by 5 bases and J by 5 bases. The CDR3 totals 16 residues. CDR3 bases: TGTGCCAGCAGTAGTACAGGACAGGGAATGTCTCACGAGCAGTACTTC. Its translation: CASSSTGQGMSHEQYF.

The chain employs TRBV4-1 and TRBJ2-5, with D tentatively TRBD1 (5 bases). The CDR3 covers 18 residues. Trimming left V 5 bases short and J 1 base short, with 23 bases between. CDR1 is MGHRA, CDR2 YSYEKL, per germline. The CDR3 DNA is TGCGCCAGCAGCTCGAGTCGGTTAGGGGTGAATCTCCAAGAGACCCAGTACTTC. Amino acid sequence: CASSSSRLGVNLQETQYF.

This clone was counted once. The gene calls are TRBV7-3 and TRBJ1-1; the D gene is possibly TRBD1 (6 bases). The CDR3 is 13 residues long. Trimming pared 4 bases from V and 3 bases from J, leaving 9 bases between. In germline, CDR1 is SGHTA, CDR2 FQGTGA. This CDR3 reads CASSSQGDTEAFF. The CDR3 DNA reads as TGTGCCAGCAGCTCACAGGGTGACACTGAAGCTTTCTTT.

This chain links TRBV5-1 with TRBJ2-1; the D gene is possibly TRBD2 (6 bases). The CDR3 contains 16 residues. V shed 0 bases and J shed 3 bases, with 13 bases lying between them. Looked up from germline, CDR1 is SGHRS and CDR2 is YFSETQ. For the CDR3, the DNA is TGCGCCAGCAGCTTGGTGGCTAGCGCATACTACAATGAGCAGTTCTTC. This gives the protein CASSLVASAYYNEQFF. The whole variable domain, filled in from reference TRBV5-1 and TRBJ2-1, reads KAGVTQTPRYLIKTRGQQVTLSCSPISGHRSVSWYQQTPGQGLQFLFEYFSETQRNKGNFPGRFSGRQFSNSRSEMNVSTLELGDSALYLCASSLVASAYYNEQFFGPGTRLTVL.